This TCR beta chain was identified during a study of blood T cells in healthy people across ages. Study-level points and caveats: Observed TCR beta diversity showed a strong correlation with the percentage of naive T cells as measured by flow cytometry.

Primed by a sample-barcoded 5' primer and a J-beta primer mix, a second PCR proceeded for 7 to 11 cycles. TCRdb reprocessed the 5' RACE reads with MiXCR, giving one entry per CDR3 protein. The sample has some 1.1 million distinct CDR3 sequences; roughly two fifths are singletons. Germline CDR1 reads DFQATT; CDR2 reads SNEGSKA (reference sequence). This CDR3 comprises 13 residues. The V end lost 5 bases, the J end lost 4 bases, and 13 bases lay between the germline ends. On this clonotype itself: The target antigen is unknown. A read error may be the cause here, since a much bigger clone is one base away.

This chain connects TRBV20-1 to TRBJ2-3; D might be TRBD1 (7 bases). The specimen was blood. The source of this sequence is a man younger than 30 in good health. The CDR3 protein is CSAGAGGSDTQYF. For the CDR3, the DNA is TGCAGTGCTGGAGCAGGGGGGTCAGATACGCAGTATTTT.